This T cell receptor beta chain is drawn from a study of regulatory T cells in long-lasting Graves disease (dated by TCRdb to 2020 to 2023). As for the study more broadly: Antithyroid drugs had been taken for less than 3 months by newly diagnosed Graves' disease patients. A total of about 33 samples underwent TCR sequencing, from about 13 patients with persistent Graves' disease and around 20 patients with newly diagnosed Graves' disease. Patients with persistent Graves' disease were compared with patients with newly diagnosed Graves' disease using TCR sequencing and RNA sequencing of peripheral blood. The study was registered as a clinical trial and conducted in China.

This clonotype was seen a single time. Its cognate antigen has yet to be identified. A read error may explain this, as a much larger clone is one base away. The sample's time point label, decoded: newly diagnosed GD, antithyroid drugs for less than 3 months. RNA was extracted from PBMCs in TRIzol for both TCR sequencing and RNA sequencing. The diagnosis of Graves' disease followed American Thyroid Association guidelines. Patients for the study were recruited at an endocrinology department in Xi'an, China. Each patient gave 7 to 9.5 milliliters of peripheral blood, collected in an EDTA anticoagulant tube. Ficoll Paque Plus density gradient separation was used to isolate PBMCs, and no further T cell sorting was done. An Agilent 2100 Bioanalyzer and agarose gel were used to check RNA quality, while a NanoDrop 2000 measured RNA concentration. General findings and caveats noted by the study authors: Peripheral blood alone was examined, since thyroid tissue, which constituted the primary lesion, could not be accessed. The small sample size was acknowledged by the authors as a limitation that may reduce accuracy. Sequencing and analysis were restricted to the TCR beta chain. Persistent Graves' disease patients showed lower TCR Shannon entropy and fewer highly expanded clones than newly diagnosed patients, suggesting clonal expansion. Persistent disease showed preferential use of TRBV28, TRBJ1-2 and TRBJ2-5, whereas newly diagnosed disease favored TRBV20-1 and TRBJ2-1. Patients with persistent disease shared more public clonotypes (about 3,000) than newly diagnosed patients did (about 970).

The CDR1 and CDR2 encoded by the germline V gene are MDHEN and SYDVKM. Trimming removed 5 bases from V and 8 bases from J, leaving 19 bases between the germline ends. The cysteine opens and the phenylalanine closes a CDR3 of 15 amino acids. Only the CDR3 portion is preserved as DNA: 45 bases, with reading frame beginning at the first base. The library was built by means of multiplex PCR. The listed sequencing device is Illumina HiSeq 4000. To build TCR beta libraries, CDR3 regions were amplified by Arm-PCR using iRepertoire HTBI primers. PCR products were gel purified before sequencing. The original pipeline was this. Gene usage analysis of CDR3 amino acid clonotypes relied on the roughly 58 TRBV and 14 TRBJ segments identified across samples. Filtered high-quality paired reads were merged into contigs using COPE and FqMerger. BLAST was used to align contigs to the IMGT TRBV, TRBD and TRBJ reference genes, and CDR3 was defined following IMGT. Highly expanded clones were defined as clonotypes with a frequency above 0.1%. Shannon entropy served as the measure of repertoire diversity, while the Gini coefficient captured V-J evenness. A clonotype found in more than one individual was treated as public. The public reads were reanalyzed by TCRdb: fastp trimming at Q25, MiXCR alignment, in-frame beta chains only. CDR3 protein duplicates are merged, each entry listing the most common genes and DNA. Here the V and J calls rest on TCRdb's processing, not on the authors' analysis. In all, the sample holds 410,000 or so distinct CDR3 sequences, and 14% to 15% of those were seen once. 15% to 20% of the sample is in the top ten clones.

A further study also used this sample, focusing on T cells in Graves' hyperthyroidism and ophthalmopathy. The second study, in turn, reports: Stable Graves' hyperthyroidism was defined as no progression to ophthalmopathy during 18 months of follow-up. The hyperthyroidism patients were between 18 and 65 years old and newly diagnosed, with a disease duration of less than 2 months. Patients with uncontrolled infections, other autoimmune diseases, pregnancy or lactation were excluded. Diagnoses were based on clinical symptoms, serum thyroxine and TRAb, thyroid ultrasound and orbital computed tomography. For the first round of RT-PCR on the TCR CDR3, the HTBI primer set was used together with the Qiagen OneStep RT-PCR kit. Most expanded thyroid clonotypes (frequency above 0.001) were also detected in blood, suggesting blood repertoires may reflect thyroid immune responses. In cross-validation, a model built on a 13 V-J signature told ophthalmopathy apart from stable hyperthyroidism with approximately 90% sensitivity and about 81% specificity, and in testing the same model reached 80%/75%. During validation, the model predicted progression to ophthalmopathy a median of about 6.5 months ahead of onset, with almost 71% sensitivity and around 72% specificity. TCR V-J signatures able to tell the groups apart were searched for in a discovery cohort of 90 to 100 patients, of whom roughly 42 had Graves' ophthalmopathy and about 55 had stable Graves' hyperthyroidism. Prospective prediction of ophthalmopathy was tested in an independent validation cohort consisting of some 18 hyperthyroidism patients and more than 15 patients who later progressed to ophthalmopathy. The 100 or so discovery patients were randomly split 7:3 into training and test sets. In addition, the study compared T-cell repertoires in thyroid tissue and in blood from six Graves' hyperthyroidism patients. Following sampling, methimazole starting at 30 mg daily was given to hyperthyroidism patients, and high-dose intravenous methylprednisolone was given to ophthalmopathy patients. A second multiplex PCR round built the libraries, followed by size selection and purification. Libraries were sequenced paired-end with 100 bp reads on an Illumina HiSeq2000. Raw data were processed with SOAPnuke, discarding reads with adapters, uncalled bases, mean Phred below 15, or no exact constant-primer or identifier match. High-quality paired reads were merged using COPE v1.2.5, and each unique nucleotide sequence was defined as a clonotype. MiTCR v1.1 was used to align clonotypes to the IMGT TRBV, TRBD and TRBJ reference segments. Only V-J combinations with frequency above 0.0001, covering roughly 99% of repertoires, were analysed. The TCS score was defined as the ratio of F50 (clonal expansion) to E x V (chaos), calculated using BLOSUM62-based TCRdist between CDR3 peptides within each V-J. Welch's t-statistics and random forest reduced 500 to 650 V-J features to around 14, which were used in a naive Bayes classifier (R e1071). No statistical method was used to fix the sample size in advance, and group allocation was not hidden from the investigators. The paper reports TCR Vbeta CDR3 sequencing of fewer than 150 peripheral blood samples: under 45 ophthalmopathy, roughly 80 hyperthyroidism and roughly 17 progressor patients.

The chain links TRBV28 with TRBJ2-1; possibly the D gene is TRBD2, per 7 matching bases. Sequencing was performed on peripheral blood mononuclear cells (PBMCs), taken at new diagnosis, from a patient treated with antithyroid drugs. The receptor comes from a young woman with Graves disease. Donor details come from another sample of the same person, matched by shared clones. CDR3 reads: CASSPGGPRVDEQFF. The nucleotide sequence is given as TGTGCCAGCAGTCCCGGGGGGCCTCGTGTTGATGAGCAGTTCTTC.